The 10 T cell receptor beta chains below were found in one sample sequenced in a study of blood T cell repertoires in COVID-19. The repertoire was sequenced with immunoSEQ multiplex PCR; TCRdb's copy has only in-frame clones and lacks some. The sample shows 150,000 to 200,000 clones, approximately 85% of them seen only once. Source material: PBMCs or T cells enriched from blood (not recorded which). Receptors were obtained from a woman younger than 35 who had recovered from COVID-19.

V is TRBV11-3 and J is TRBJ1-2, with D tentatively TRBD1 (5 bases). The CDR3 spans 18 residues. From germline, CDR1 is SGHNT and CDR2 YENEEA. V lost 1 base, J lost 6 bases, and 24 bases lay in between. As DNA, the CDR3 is TGTGCCAGCAGCTTAGCCGTTCCCAGGGCTCATACTTATGATGGCTACACCTTC. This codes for CASSLAVPRAHTYDGYTF.

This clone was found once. The CDR3 nucleotides read TGTGCCAGCAGCATCCGAATAGGGGACACCGGGGAGCTGTTTTTT. The encoded protein is CASSIRIGDTGELFF. The chain joins TRBV5-4 to TRBJ2-2; weak D call: TRBD1 (5 bases). Trimming shortened V by 4 bases and J by 3 bases, and 13 bases separated the two germline ends. CDR1 is SGHNT and CDR2 is YYREEE in the germline V gene (reference sequence). The CDR3 sequence is 15 residues long.

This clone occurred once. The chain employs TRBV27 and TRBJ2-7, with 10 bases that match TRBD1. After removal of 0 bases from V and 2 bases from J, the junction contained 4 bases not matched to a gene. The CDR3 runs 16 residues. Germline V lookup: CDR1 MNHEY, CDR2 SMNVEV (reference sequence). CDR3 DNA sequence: TGTGCCAGCAGTTTATCGGCCGGGACAGGGGCCTACGAGCAGTACTTC. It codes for CASSLSAGTGAYEQYF.

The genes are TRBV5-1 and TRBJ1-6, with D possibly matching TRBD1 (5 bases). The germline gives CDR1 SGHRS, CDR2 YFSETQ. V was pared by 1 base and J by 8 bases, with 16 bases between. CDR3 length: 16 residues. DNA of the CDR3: TGCGCCAGCAGCTTGAGTCTGCAGGGTTCACATTCACCCCTCCACTTT. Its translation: CASSLSLQGSHSPLHF.

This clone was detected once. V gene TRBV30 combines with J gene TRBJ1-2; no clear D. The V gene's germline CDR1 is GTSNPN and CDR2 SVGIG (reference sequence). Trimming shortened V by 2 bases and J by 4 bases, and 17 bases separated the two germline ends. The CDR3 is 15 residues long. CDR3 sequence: CAWSLFRRLSYGYTF. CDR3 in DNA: TGTGCCTGGAGTTTGTTCAGGAGGTTGAGCTATGGCTACACCTTC.

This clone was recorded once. The CDR3 bases are TGTGCCAGCAGTGGGACAGTTCCGACCGGGGAGCTGTTTTTT. It codes for CASSGTVPTGELFF. V gene TRBV28 combines with J gene TRBJ2-2, with 7 bases identical to TRBD1. The germline V gene encodes CDR1 MDHEN and CDR2 SYDVKM. Trimming removed 5 bases from V and 5 bases from J; junction bases left unmatched: 5. This CDR3 spans 14 amino acids.

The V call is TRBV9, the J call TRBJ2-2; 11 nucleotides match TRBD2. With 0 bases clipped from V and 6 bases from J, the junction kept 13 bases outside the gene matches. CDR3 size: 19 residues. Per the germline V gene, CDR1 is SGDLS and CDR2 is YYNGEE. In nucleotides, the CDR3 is TGTGCCAGCAGCGTAGGATCTCGGACTAGCGGGTTTTTGGCCGGGGAGCTGTTTTTT. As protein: CASSVGSRTSGFLAGELFF.

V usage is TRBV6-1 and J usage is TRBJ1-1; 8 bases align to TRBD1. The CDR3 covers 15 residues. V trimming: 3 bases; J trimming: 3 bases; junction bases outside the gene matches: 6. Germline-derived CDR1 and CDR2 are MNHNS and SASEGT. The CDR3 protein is CASSDNRGVDTEAFF. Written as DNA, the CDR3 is TGTGCCAGCAGTGACAACAGGGGGGTGGACACTGAAGCTTTCTTT.

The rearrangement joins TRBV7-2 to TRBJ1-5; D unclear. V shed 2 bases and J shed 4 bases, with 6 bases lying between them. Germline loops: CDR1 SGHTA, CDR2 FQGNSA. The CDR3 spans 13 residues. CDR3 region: CASSLQVNQPQHF. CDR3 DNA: TGTGCCAGCAGCTTACAGGTTAATCAGCCCCAGCATTTT.

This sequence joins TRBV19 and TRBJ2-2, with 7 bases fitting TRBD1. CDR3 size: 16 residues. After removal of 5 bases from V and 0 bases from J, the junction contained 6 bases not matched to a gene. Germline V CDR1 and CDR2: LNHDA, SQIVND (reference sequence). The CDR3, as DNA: TGTGCCAGTAGTCCCAGGACAGGATCGAACACCGGGGAGCTGTTTTTT. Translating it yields CASSPRTGSNTGELFF.